The sequence of this T cell receptor beta chain was determined in a study of Graves' ophthalmopathy and Graves' hyperthyroidism. Study-wide findings and caveats: The majority of expanded thyroid clonotypes above 0.001 frequency also occurred in blood. Prediction of ophthalmopathy progression reached roughly 70% sensitivity and approximately 74% specificity. A 13-signature model separated ophthalmopathy from stable hyperthyroidism, reaching about 88% sensitivity and about 81% specificity cross-validated.

RNA transcripts were the source from which TCR beta CDR3 regions were amplified. Following a first-round RT-PCR that used HTBI primers, a second-round multiplex PCR was carried out. TCRdb fed the multiplex PCR reads into MiXCR, producing one record per CDR3 protein. The table lists about 550,000 distinct CDR3 sequences, less than 40% of them singletons. There are 17 residues in the CDR3. Germline V gene data show CDR1 as DFQATT and CDR2 as SNEGSKA (reference sequence). The diagnostic workup employed clinical symptoms, serum thyroxine, TRAb, thyroid ultrasound and orbital computed tomography. This clonotype has a handful of counts. Its antigen remains unidentified. At one end the junction does not follow the germline gene, possibly because of a read error.

This receptor was identified in an adult man with Graves' hyperthyroidism. V usage is TRBV20-1 and J usage is TRBJ2-7; possible D gene TRBD2, 5 bases. The specimen was peripheral blood or thyroid tissue (not recorded which). The CDR3 spells CSAGDQFARTGLYEQYF. In DNA form, the CDR3 reads TGCAGTGCTGGAGATCAGTTTGCACGGACTGGATTATACGAGCAGTACTTC.